The T cell receptor beta chain under discussion was sequenced for a study of T cell responses to AZD1222 COVID-19 vaccine. Study-wide points: Clonal diversity was possibly underestimated, and the donors were mostly white British, with more females. Repertoires were sampled only after the peak T cell response.

Of note for this clone: Its specificity is not known.

Produced via immunoSEQ multiplex PCR; TCRdb's table is partial and in-frame only. Here the sample spans over 100,000 clones, 88% being singletons. Germline V gene sequence: CDR1 LGHNA, CDR2 YNFKEQ. Trimming removed 1 base from V and 2 bases from J, with 30 bases in between. The CDR3 covers 22 residues. The chain employs TRBV4-2 and TRBJ2-1; D perhaps matches TRBD2 (5 bases). The receptor was derived from an adult in good health. This material consisted of peripheral blood, taken on day 0 of MenACWY control vaccination. The CDR3 bases are TGTGCCAGCAGCCAAGGGCACGGAGCGGAATTTATTGGGCTTCCTACCTACAATGAGCAGTTCTTC. Translation gives CASSQGHGAEFIGLPTYNEQFF.